This section outlines one T cell receptor (beta chain) sequence together with its context. The antigen is undetermined. The library targeted TCRbeta and was prepared with unique molecular identifiers. From the PCR reads, TCRdb called clonotypes with MiXCR, one entry per CDR3 protein. The repertoire includes some 300,000 distinct CDR3 sequences, over 7% of them detected once, and about 8.2% sits in the top ten. The source of the sample is a study of T-cell reconstitution after alpha-beta-depleted transplantation in children. The V and J ends lost 0 bases and 10 bases respectively, with 22 bases between them. Germline V gene data show CDR1 as LGHNA and CDR2 as YNFKEQ. The CDR3 spans 18 residues. Points from the study as a whole: Several patients had high TCRbeta diversity at day 60; it came from surviving recipient T cells and thymic progenitors. In patients about two months after transplant, alpha-beta T cells reportedly arose from several hundred expanded graft clones. Newly produced T cells mostly provided counts and TCRbeta diversity after one year, as hyperexpanded clones declined.

Sequencing was performed on peripheral blood, taken 360 days after TCRalphabeta/CD19-depleted stem cell transplant. The chain employs TRBV4-2 and TRBJ1-6, with D possibly TRBD1 on 6 matching bases. This TCR was recovered from a female patient aged 2 to 10 who had a stem cell transplant for Fanconi anemia, so the T cells may come from the graft donor. CDR3 sequence: CASSQEQTGWEYYSPLHF. The CDR3 nucleotides read TGTGCCAGCAGCCAAGAGCAAACAGGGTGGGAATACTACTCACCCCTCCACTTT.